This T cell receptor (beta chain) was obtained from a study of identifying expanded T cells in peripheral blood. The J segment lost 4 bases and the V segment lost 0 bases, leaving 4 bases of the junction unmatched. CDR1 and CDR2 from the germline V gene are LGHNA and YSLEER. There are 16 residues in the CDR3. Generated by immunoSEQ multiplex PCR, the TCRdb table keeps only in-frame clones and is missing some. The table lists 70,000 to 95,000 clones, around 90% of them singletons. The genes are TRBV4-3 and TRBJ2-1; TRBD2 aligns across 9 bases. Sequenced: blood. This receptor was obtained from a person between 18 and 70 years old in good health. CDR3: CASSQDFAGGYNEQFF. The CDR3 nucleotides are TGCGCCAGCAGCCAAGATTTTGCGGGAGGGTACAATGAGCAGTTCTTC.